A single TCR beta chain is shown here with its context. Its antigen remains unidentified. This record comes from a study of OX40 agonist ivuxolimab in advanced cancers. Study background: A mean age of roughly 66 years, range about 23 to 90, was recorded, and approximately 85% were male.

Study results and limitations: Clonal expansion from baseline to week 6 occurred in both CD4+ and CD8+ T cells. Mean expanded clone counts were higher in CD8+ than CD4+ T cells.

Sequenced by immunoSEQ multiplex PCR; TCRdb stores in-frame clones only, minus some. The sample has some 60,000 clones, about 80% seen once. The germline gives CDR1 SQVTM, CDR2 ANQGSEA. Trimming stripped 7 bases from V and 6 bases from J, with 18 bases between. The CDR3 loop spans 14 amino acids. Cycle 7 day 1, cycle 4 day 1, and baseline were the timepoints at which blood was sampled. The specimen was CD4+ or CD8+ T cells sorted from blood, collected in a trial of the OX40 agonist ivuxolimab. The origin of this receptor is an adult with an advanced solid tumor such as melanoma, head and neck, liver or kidney cancer. The V gene is TRBV29-1, the J gene TRBJ2-2; D possibly corresponds to TRBD2 (6 bases). The CDR3 protein is CSAYLRGTAGELFF. The CDR3 region has the DNA TGCAGCGCCTACCTACGGGGGACGGCCGGGGAGCTGTTTTTT.